This TCR beta chain was retrieved from a study of T-cell reconstitution after alpha-beta-depleted transplantation in children (dated by TCRdb to the mid-2010s). Notes on the research overall: Using TCR repertoire profiling, the study quantitatively followed how T-cell immune reconstitution unfolded in children after TCRalphabeta/CD19-depleted allogeneic hematopoietic cell transplantation.

The library was built by means of PCR. The reads were generated on an Illumina HiSeq 2500. TCR libraries were prepared with molecular barcoding, using unique molecular identifiers to normalize TCRbeta repertoire quantification. TCRdb cleaned the public reads at Q25 with fastp, built clones with MiXCR and kept in-frame beta chains. Each entry is one CDR3 protein sequence, shown with its most common DNA and genes. This sample holds 400,000 to 550,000 distinct CDR3 sequences; about 10% were observed only once. Around 2.2% of the sample comes from the top ten. The sample's treatment or condition label, decoded: allogeneic hematopoietic cell transplantation with graft depleted of TCRalphabeta T cells and CD19 B cells. TCRalphabeta/CD19-depleted allogeneic hematopoietic cell grafts were given to the transplant recipients, all of whom were children. From its cysteine to its phenylalanine, the CDR3 spans 17 amino acids. The kept DNA is CDR3 alone, 51 bases in frame from the first base. From the germline V gene (reference sequence), CDR1 is LNHDA and CDR2 is SQIVND. Trimming takes 0 bases off V and 1 base off J; junction bases not matched to a gene: 9.

Study-wide findings and limitations: In some patients, high TCRbeta diversity at day 60 was attributed to recipient T cells and intrathymic progenitors that had survived conditioning. The frequencies of hyperexpanded clones fell over the following months, and after one year, T-cell counts and TCRbeta diversity were mostly attributed to newly produced T cells. Apparently early alphabetaT-cell count recovery about two months after transplant reportedly relied on only several hundred rapidly expanded clones derived from non-depleted graft cells.

Comment on this clonotype: The target of this receptor is not known. Base qualities were left out, and no much larger clone turns up one base away.

Rearrangement joined TRBV19 to TRBJ2-7, with 7 bases aligning to TRBD1. The sequence derives from a child under 10 years old with inherited bone marrow failure, due to receive a stem cell transplant. The specimen comprised PBMCs, sampled before TCRalphabeta/CD19-depleted stem cell transplant. The CDR3 amino acid sequence is: CASSIDKRTGLSYEQYF. The nucleotide sequence reads as follows: TGTGCCAGTAGTATAGATAAACGGACAGGCCTATCCTACGAGCAGTACTTC.